Listed below are T cell receptor beta chains from one sample, sequenced in a study of CD8+ T cells in alopecia areata. The data were produced by immunoSEQ multiplex PCR, yet TCRdb's version contains in-frame clones alone and is incomplete. The sample contains under 65,000 clones, around 40% of which appear only once. Specimen: NKG2D-low CD8+ T cells sorted from blood. All receptors derive from a human donor with alopecia areata. CDR3s include the opening cysteine and the closing phenylalanine or tryptophan. D genes are given only for firm matches. Size tells how often a clone was seen (once, few, many) or the class of an expanded clone, and some rows leave it out.

V gene	D gene	J gene	clone size	CDR3 protein	CDR3 DNA
TRBV7-9	.	TRBJ2-1	few	CASSLGTHNEQFF	TGTGCCAGCAGCCTGGGGACCCACAATGAGCAGTTCTTC
TRBV7-6	.	TRBJ2-1	.	CASSSPIAQQQFF	TGTGCCAGCAGCTCCCCCATCGCCCAACAGCAGTTCTTC
TRBV18	TRBD1	TRBJ2-2	.	CASSPRPGQGTGELFF	TGTGCCAGCTCACCGAGACCGGGACAGGGCACCGGGGAGCTGTTTTTT
TRBV15	.	TRBJ2-6	.	CATSNDRLIRSSGANVLTF	TGTGCCACCAGCAATGACAGGCTTATCAGGAGCTCTGGGGCCAACGTCCTGACTTTC
TRBV7-9	TRBD1	TRBJ2-5	few	CASSWLWDSEQETQYF	TGTGCCAGCAGCTGGCTGTGGGACAGCGAACAAGAGACCCAGTACTTC
TRBV28	TRBD1	TRBJ1-2	.	CASKRDSFYGYTF	TGTGCCAGCAAAAGGGACAGCTTCTATGGCTACACCTTC
TRBV7-2	.	TRBJ1-1	few	CASSTGHSNTEAFF	TGTGCCAGCAGCACCGGACATTCCAACACTGAAGCTTTCTTT
TRBV7-9	TRBD1	TRBJ2-7	few	CASSHRDSSSYEQYF	TGTGCCAGCAGCCACCGGGACAGCAGCTCCTACGAGCAGTACTTC
TRBV7-8	.	TRBJ1-5	.	CASSLTRGASNQPQHF	TGTGCCAGCAGCTTAACGCGTGGGGCCAGCAATCAGCCCCAGCATTTT
TRBV4-2	TRBD1	TRBJ2-7	.	CASSQARDRTYEQYF	TGTGCCAGCAGCCAAGCCCGGGACAGGACCTACGAGCAGTACTTC
TRBV9	TRBD1	TRBJ1-4	.	CASSAGQNNEKLFF	TGTGCCAGCAGCGCGGGACAGAATAATGAAAAACTGTTTTTT
TRBV4-3	TRBD2	TRBJ2-1	.	CASSQDRTSGFYNEQFF	TGCGCCAGCAGCCAAGATCGGACTAGCGGGTTTTACAATGAGCAGTTCTTC
TRBV29-1	TRBD2	TRBJ2-1	.	CSVGPGGSGRARTYNEQFF	TGCAGCGTGGGCCCTGGGGGTAGCGGGAGGGCCAGGACCTACAATGAGCAGTTCTTC
TRBV5-4	.	TRBJ2-5	.	CASSIGIAETQYF	TGTGCCAGCAGCATAGGAATCGCCGAGACCCAGTACTTC
TRBV5-1	.	TRBJ2-7	few	CASSGDFSYEQYF	TGCGCCAGCAGCGGGGACTTCTCCTACGAGCAGTACTTC
TRBV6-5	.	TRBJ2-7	.	CASSPQTGEQYF	TGTGCCAGCAGTCCCCAAACGGGGGAGCAGTACTTC
TRBV7-9	TRBD2	TRBJ2-5	few	CASSVSGGRETQYF	TGTGCCAGCAGCGTAAGCGGGGGAAGAGAGACCCAGTACTTC
TRBV5-1	TRBD1	TRBJ2-1	few	CASSMGDRGLNNEQFF	TGCGCCAGCAGCATGGGGGACAGGGGTTTGAACAATGAGCAGTTCTTC
TRBV7-9	TRBD2	TRBJ2-1	.	CASSLVQRGDNEQFF	TGTGCCAGCAGCTTAGTACAGCGGGGGGACAATGAGCAGTTCTTC
TRBV5-1	.	TRBJ1-1	.	CASSLGHTEAFF	TGCGCCAGCAGCTTGGGACACACTGAAGCTTTCTTT
TRBV2	.	TRBJ2-1	.	CASSRQFSSYNEQFF	TGTGCCAGCAGTCGACAGTTTAGCTCCTACAATGAGCAGTTCTTC
TRBV29-1	.	TRBJ2-7	few	CSARTASSYEQYF	TGCAGCGCTCGGACAGCAAGCTCCTACGAGCAGTACTTC
TRBV7-2	.	TRBJ1-1	.	CASSPKEPATEAFF	TGTGCCAGCAGCCCCAAGGAACCTGCAACTGAAGCTTTCTTT
TRBV29-1	TRBD2	TRBJ2-7	few	CSAYSGRDNEQYF	TGCAGCGCCTATAGCGGGAGGGACAACGAGCAGTACTTC
TRBV19	.	TRBJ2-6	many	CASSIDVSGANVLTF	TGTGCCAGTAGTATAGACGTCTCCGGGGCCAACGTCCTGACTTTC
TRBV29-1	.	TRBJ1-5	few	CSVGLGNSNQPQHF	TGCAGCGTTGGTTTGGGAAATAGCAATCAGCCCCAGCATTTT